The 25 T cell receptor beta chains below come from one sample, sequenced in a study of human T cells and chemical hapten exposure (dated by TCRdb to about 2021). The protocol used for the library was RACE. TCRdb lists the instrument as NextSeq 500. The raw public data were reprocessed by TCRdb itself: fastp quality trimming at Q25, MiXCR clonotype calling, in-frame beta chains only. CDR3 protein duplicates are merged, each entry listing the most common genes and DNA. This sample holds about 270,000 distinct CDR3 sequences; approximately 8% were observed only once. Clones ranked in the top ten supply about 1.1% of the sample. The time point label corresponds to: pre-sensitization, week 0. This specimen's treatment or condition label, interpreted: therapeutic diphenylcyclopropenone sensitization with weekly scalp DPC. Sequencing used whole blood, obtained in connection with sensitization to the hapten diphenylcyclopropenone (DPC). These TCRs come from a man between 18 and 29 years old with alopecia areata. Some clones in this sample may be carry-over from other donors' samples.

V and J are TRBV5-5 and TRBJ2-5; D unclear. CDR3 length equals 15 residues. The ends were cut back, 4 bases at V and 1 base at J, with 14 bases in the middle. Per the germline V gene, CDR1 is SGHKS and CDR2 is YYEKEE (reference sequence). CDR3 protein: CASSGPGGIQETQYF. Written as DNA, the CDR3 is TGTGCCAGCAGCGGGCCGGGTGGGATCCAAGAGACCCAGTACTTC.

The sample holds many counts of this clonotype. The chain combines TRBV7-9 with TRBJ1-1, with a weak D call TRBD1 (5 bases). This CDR3 has 15 amino acids. V was pared by 1 base and J by 2 bases, with 11 bases between. CDR1 SEHNR and CDR2 FQNEAQ come from the germline V gene (reference sequence). The DNA of the CDR3 is TGTGCCAGCAGCTTAGGGTCATGGGGCAACACTGAAGCTTTCTTT. This encodes CASSLGSWGNTEAFF.

This clonotype appeared a few times. J is TRBJ1-1 and V is TRBV5-1, with 8 bases that match TRBD1. The germline gives CDR1 SGHRS, CDR2 YFSETQ. The CDR3 is made up of 14 amino acids. V shed 4 bases, J shed 3 bases, and the junction held 5 bases outside the gene matches. CDR3 coding DNA: TGCGCCAGCAGCGCGGACAGGGAGGACACTGAAGCTTTCTTT. Translating it yields CASSADREDTEAFF.

The CDR3 region is CASSQRGQGNYEQYF. CDR3 coding DNA: TGCGCCAGCAGCCAACGGGGACAGGGTAACTACGAGCAGTACTTC. V usage is TRBV4-1 and J usage is TRBJ2-7; 9 nucleotides match TRBD1. V was clipped by 2 bases and J by 3 bases; unmatched bases: 5. Germline lookup yields CDR1 MGHRA and CDR2 YSYEKL. The CDR3 length is 15 residues.

This clonotype was counted many times. The chain recombines TRBV4-1 with TRBJ1-1; the D gene is possibly TRBD1 (5 bases). Trimming cost V 1 base and J 1 base, with 10 bases left between them. The CDR3 length is 15 residues. Germline CDR1 reads MGHRA; CDR2 reads YSYEKL. DNA of the CDR3: TGCGCCAGCAGCCAAGTTTGGGACCGGAACACTGAAGCTTTCTTT. Amino acid sequence: CASSQVWDRNTEAFF.

J is TRBJ2-7 and V is TRBV5-5, with a possible D match to TRBD1 (6 bases). Germline V lookup: CDR1 SGHKS, CDR2 YYEKEE (reference sequence). The CDR3 runs to 16 residues. CDR3 protein: CASSLGAGAFSSEQHV. The CDR3 coding sequence is TGTGCCAGCAGCTTAGGGGCAGGGGCGTTCAGCTCCGAGCAGCACGTC.

This clonotype was counted a few times. CDR3 nucleotide sequence: TGTGCCAGCAGTTATATTTGGCCTTCCACTGAAGCTTTCTTT. It yields the protein CASSYIWPSTEAFF. The V gene is TRBV6-5, the J gene TRBJ1-1, with D unresolved. The V end lost 3 bases, the J end lost 4 bases, and 12 bases lay between the germline ends. The V gene's germline CDR1 is MNHEY and CDR2 SVGAGI. This CDR3 comprises 14 residues.

This clonotype was counted ten times or more. V usage is TRBV27 and J usage is TRBJ1-2; 9 positions match TRBD1. Germline V lookup: CDR1 MNHEY, CDR2 SMNVEV (reference sequence). The V gene end was trimmed by 6 bases and the J gene end by 4 bases; junction bases not matched to a gene: 0. CDR3 size: 12 residues. Written as DNA, the CDR3 is TGTGCCAGCAGGACAGGGGGCTATGGCTACACCTTC. This translates into CASRTGGYGYTF.

This clonotype came up many times. The V and J genes are TRBV28 and TRBJ1-4; weak D call: TRBD1 (5 bases). CDR1 and CDR2 from the germline V gene are MDHEN and SYDVKM. Trimming took 1 base from V and 15 from J, leaving 18 bases between them. CDR3 length: 14 residues. CDR3 bases: TGTGCCAGCAGTTTATACGGCCTCCGGGACCCGGTGTTTTTT. Encoded protein: CASSLYGLRDPVFF.

This clonotype has ten or more counts. This chain joins TRBV5-6 and TRBJ2-5; D is possibly TRBD1 (6 bases). The CDR3 loop spans 15 amino acids. Trimming removed 3 bases at V and 1 base at J, with 13 bases between. Germline CDR1 is SGHDT and CDR2 is YYEEEE. CDR3 region: CASSWEGGPQETQYF. In DNA form, the CDR3 reads TGTGCCAGCAGCTGGGAAGGGGGTCCCCAAGAGACCCAGTACTTC. The full variable domain, its missing parts supplied by reference TRBV5-6 and TRBJ2-5, is DAGVTQSPTHLIKTRGQQVTLRCSPKSGHDTVSWYQQALGQGPQFIFQYYEEEERQRGNFPDRFSGHQFPNYSSELNVNALLLGDSALYLCASSWEGGPQETQYFGPGTRLLVL.

The rearrangement uses TRBV5-8 and TRBJ1-6; D ambiguous. The germline CDR1 and CDR2 sequences are SGHTS and YDEGEE. The CDR3 covers 12 residues. V lost 6 bases and J 9 bases, leaving 10 bases between the germline ends. Here the CDR3 DNA reads TGTGCCAGCACCCCGCCGCCTTCACCCCTCCACTTT. Amino acid sequence: CASTPPPSPLHF.

This clonotype was counted many times. This chain joins TRBV6-2 or TRBV6-3 and TRBJ2-7, with 7 bases lining up with TRBD1. From germline, CDR1 is MNHEY and CDR2 SVGEGT. V lost 2 bases, J lost 2 bases, and 3 bases stayed unmatched. The CDR3 contains 14 residues. The CDR3 is CASSYRDRTYEQYV. In DNA form, the CDR3 reads TGTGCCAGCAGTTACAGGGACAGAACCTACGAGCAGTACGTC.

There are a few counts of this clonotype. This chain links TRBV5-6 with TRBJ2-7, with D unresolved. The CDR3 totals 12 residues. CDR1 is SGHDT, CDR2 YYEEEE, per germline. V gave up 0 bases and J gave up 10 bases, with 11 bases separating them. In DNA form, the CDR3 reads TGTGCCAGCAGCTTGGCCGTAGATCGTCAGTACTTC. It yields the protein CASSLAVDRQYF.

The chain carries TRBV9 and TRBJ2-2; 7 bases line up with TRBD1. Per the germline V gene, CDR1 is SGDLS and CDR2 is YYNGEE. This CDR3 has 15 residues. With 7 bases clipped from V and 1 base from J, the junction kept 7 bases outside the gene matches. CDR3 loop: CASGIRDRNTGELFF. In DNA form, the CDR3 reads TGTGCCAGCGGCATCAGGGACAGGAACACCGGGGAGCTGTTTTTT.

V is TRBV7-9 and J is TRBJ1-2, with D tentatively TRBD1 (5 bases). Looked up from germline, CDR1 is SEHNR and CDR2 is FQNEAQ (reference sequence). V was pared by 5 bases and J by 14 bases, with 18 bases between. The CDR3 has 12 amino acids. The CDR3 DNA is TGTGCCAGCAGCACAACCGGGACTCACGTTACCTTC. As protein: CASSTTGTHVTF.

This clonotype was detected many times. V is TRBV7-2 and J is TRBJ2-7, with D maybe TRBD1 (5 bases). V lost 5 bases and J lost 2, with 16 bases in between. The germline CDR1 and CDR2 sequences are SGHTA and FQGNSA. This CDR3 is 15 amino acids long. CDR3 sequence: CASSPPYDRTYEQYF. The CDR3 nucleotides read TGTGCCAGCAGCCCACCATATGACAGAACCTACGAGCAGTACTTC. The full variable domain, in which reference TRBV7-2 and TRBJ2-7 provide the parts outside the CDR3, is GAGVSQSPSNKVTEKGKDVELRCDPISGHTALYWYRQSLGQGLEFLIYFQGNSAPDKSGLPSDRFSAERTGGSVSTLTIQRTQQEDSAVYLCASSPPYDRTYEQYFGPGTRLTVT.

The CDR3 spells CASSLSGQGARKNIQYF. The CDR3 DNA follows: TGCGCCAGCAGCTTGAGCGGTCAGGGGGCGCGCAAAAACATTCAGTACTTC. The chain links TRBV5-1 to TRBJ2-4, with 8 bases that match TRBD1. From germline, CDR1 is SGHRS and CDR2 YFSETQ. With V trimmed by 1 base and J by 3 bases, 9 bases remained unmatched. The CDR3 runs 17 residues. Looking up the rest from reference TRBV5-1 and TRBJ2-4 gives the full variable domain: KAGVTQTPRYLIKTRGQQVTLSCSPISGHRSVSWYQQTPGQGLQFLFEYFSETQRNKGNFPGRFSGRQFSNSRSEMNVSTLELGDSALYLCASSLSGQGARKNIQYFGAGTRLSVL.

The chain joins TRBV28 to TRBJ1-6; D is ambiguous. With 8 bases removed from V and 0 bases from J, the gap between germline ends came to 11 bases. The CDR3 consists of 15 residues. The V gene's germline CDR1 is MDHEN and CDR2 SYDVKM. CDR3 protein: CASGSPSSYNSPLHF. For the CDR3, the DNA is TGTGCCAGCGGATCCCCGAGCTCCTATAATTCACCCCTCCACTTT.

J is TRBJ1-1 and V is TRBV15; 10 bases line up with TRBD1. Unmatched junction bases numbered 1, after V lost 3 bases and J lost 3 bases. The germline V gene has CDR1 LNHNV and CDR2 YYDKDF (reference sequence). This CDR3 contains 14 residues. CDR3 sequence: CATSRDRGYTEAFF. The CDR3 DNA is TGTGCCACCAGCAGGGACAGGGGGTACACTGAAGCTTTCTTT.

This clonotype was detected only a few times. The CDR3 loop reads CAISYMNTEAFF. CDR3 bases: TGTGCCATCTCATACATGAACACTGAAGCTTTCTTT. V and J are TRBV10-3 and TRBJ1-1; D is uncertain. V gave up 8 bases and J gave up 0 bases, with 7 bases separating them. Germline CDR1 reads ENHRY; CDR2 reads SYGVKD. CDR3 length: 12 residues.

The gene calls are TRBV18 and TRBJ2-5, with D possibly TRBD1 on 5 matching bases. Germline lookup yields CDR1 KGHSH and CDR2 LQKENI. The CDR3 contains 15 residues. Trimming left V 0 bases short and J 0 bases short, with 8 bases between. The DNA of the CDR3 is TGTGCCAGCTCACCACCGGCAGGGTACCAAGAGACCCAGTACTTC. Its protein product is CASSPPAGYQETQYF.

The rearrangement joins TRBV7-6 to TRBJ1-2; 8 bases align to TRBD1. Germline V gives CDR1 SGHVS, CDR2 FNYEAQ. CDR3 size: 16 residues. V trimming: 5 bases; J trimming: 4 bases; junction bases outside the gene matches: 12. This chain's CDR3 is CASSQEAGGSVYGYTF. The CDR3, as DNA: TGTGCCAGCAGCCAAGAGGCAGGGGGCTCGGTCTATGGCTACACCTTC.

The J gene is TRBJ2-2, the V gene TRBV9, with D perhaps given as TRBD1 or TRBD2 (5 bases each). The CDR3 has 14 amino acids. Trimming pared 4 bases from V and 3 bases from J, leaving 10 bases between. Germline V gene sequence: CDR1 SGDLS, CDR2 YYNGEE. The CDR3 region is CASSSMGDTGELFF. CDR3 nucleotides: TGTGCCAGCAGCTCCATGGGGGACACCGGGGAGCTGTTTTTT.

This clonotype was seen a handful of times. The chain is built from TRBV27 and TRBJ2-5; 10 nucleotides align to TRBD1. This CDR3 spans 16 amino acids. Germline V lookup: CDR1 MNHEY, CDR2 SMNVEV (reference sequence). The trim removed 5 bases at V and 5 bases at J, leaving 11 bases unmatched. Here the CDR3 reads CASSTLTGGEAETQYF. In nucleotides, the CDR3 is TGTGCCAGCAGTACCTTGACAGGGGGCGAAGCGGAGACCCAGTACTTC.

This clonotype was recorded many times. The V and J genes are TRBV10-3 and TRBJ2-2; 7 bases map to TRBD1. Germline lookup yields CDR1 ENHRY and CDR2 SYGVKD. With 3 bases clipped from V and 7 bases from J, the junction kept 5 bases outside the gene matches. The CDR3 has 14 residues. The chain's CDR3 is CAISESRDSGELFF. The CDR3 bases are TGTGCCATCAGTGAAAGCCGGGACAGCGGGGAGCTGTTTTTT.